This is a list of T cell receptor beta chains from one sample in a study of cytomegalovirus exposure and HLA in healthy donors. Here immunoSEQ multiplex PCR was the method, and the copy in TCRdb shows in-frame clones only, minus some. The sample has hundreds of thousands of clones, approximately 79% seen once; the top ten hold 1.8%. The sample consisted of PBMCs. The receptors were gathered from a male donor in good health and CMV-seronegative. The CDR3 runs from the conserved cysteine through the conserved F or W. The D gene is left open where the match is weak. Not all rows give a size; the values are once, few, many and, for expanded clones, a class.

clone size	D gene	V gene	J gene	CDR3 protein	CDR3 DNA
few	.	TRBV27	TRBJ1-1	CASSFHRSMNTEAFF	TGTGCCAGCAGTTTTCACAGGTCCATGAACACTGAAGCTTTCTTT
.	TRBD2	TRBV4-3	TRBJ2-4	CASSQGLAGEVAKNIQYF	TGCGCCAGCAGCCAAGGACTAGCGGGGGAGGTAGCCAAAAACATTCAGTACTTC
.	.	TRBV2	TRBJ1-1	CASSEAGGAGGTEAFF	TGTGCCAGCAGTGAAGCGGGTGGTGCAGGAGGGACTGAAGCTTTCTTT
.	TRBD1	TRBV6-5	TRBJ2-7	CASRSPPGQGPEQYF	TGTGCCAGCAGATCCCCGCCCGGACAGGGGCCCGAGCAGTACTTC
.	TRBD1	TRBV5-4	TRBJ1-2	CASSVPGQKYRDYGYTF	TGTGCCAGCAGCGTACCGGGACAGAAATACAGGGACTATGGCTACACCTTC
.	.	TRBV4-3	TRBJ2-3	CASSQDMSDTQYF	TGCGCCAGCAGCCAAGATATGTCAGATACGCAGTATTTT
.	TRBD1	TRBV30	TRBJ1-4	CAWTPPDRGREKLFF	TGTGCCTGGACCCCGCCGGACAGGGGGCGCGAAAAACTGTTTTTT
.	TRBD2	TRBV27	TRBJ2-1	CASSSLAGSYNEQFF	TGTGCCAGCAGTTCACTAGCGGGTTCTTACAATGAGCAGTTCTTC
.	.	TRBV27	TRBJ1-1	CASSEPPYRNTEAFF	TGTGCCAGCAGCGAACCCCCGTACAGGAACACTGAAGCTTTCTTT
.	TRBD2	TRBV7-3	TRBJ2-1	CASSRTSGIQNEQFF	TGTGCCAGCAGCCGGACTAGCGGGATTCAGAATGAGCAGTTCTTC
.	.	TRBV5-6	TRBJ1-4	CASSLSVGVNEKLFF	TGTGCCAGCAGCTTGTCTGTGGGAGTTAATGAAAAACTGTTTTTT
.	TRBD1	TRBV11-1	TRBJ1-1	CASSVDRGRDTEAFF	TGTGCCAGCAGCGTTGACAGGGGGCGGGACACTGAAGCTTTCTTT
.	TRBD1	TRBV6-5	TRBJ1-6	CASGTGSSYNSPLHF	TGTGCCAGCGGGACAGGGAGCTCCTATAATTCACCCCTCCACTTT
.	.	TRBV4-3	TRBJ1-4	CASSQPPTGMPNEKLFF	TGCGCCAGCAGCCAGCCCCCCACAGGGATGCCAAACGAAAAACTGTTTTTT
.	TRBD1	TRBV4-3	TRBJ2-7	CASSQTGTERSEQYF	TGCGCCAGCAGCCAGACCGGGACAGAGCGATCCGAGCAGTACTTC
.	.	TRBV27	TRBJ2-2	CASSRLGGYTGELFF	TGTGCCAGCAGTCGCCTCGGGGGTTACACCGGGGAGCTGTTTTTT
once	.	TRBV30	TRBJ2-5	CAWSKPTPQETQYF	TGTGCCTGGAGTAAGCCGACTCCCCAAGAGACCCAGTACTTC
.	.	TRBV5-6	TRBJ1-4	CASSLQEGVNEKLFF	TGTGCCAGCAGCCTCCAAGAGGGGGTAAATGAAAAACTGTTTTTT
.	.	TRBV14	TRBJ2-7	CASSRGRFAYEQYF	TGTGCCAGCAGCCGGGGCAGGTTTGCCTACGAGCAGTACTTC
few	TRBD1	TRBV7-3	TRBJ1-3	CASSSTGASGNTIYF	TGTGCCAGCAGCTCAACAGGGGCCTCTGGAAACACCATATATTTT
.	TRBD1	TRBV6-5	TRBJ1-5	CASSKAGGSNQPQHF	TGTGCCAGTTCTAAGGCAGGGGGTAGCAATCAGCCCCAGCATTTT
.	.	TRBV7-8	TRBJ2-5	CASSFLLGGLEFGETQYF	TGTGCCAGCAGCTTTTTACTTGGGGGACTCGAGTTCGGTGAGACCCAGTACTTC
.	TRBD1	TRBV6-5	TRBJ1-2	CASSTGGSGGYTF	TGTGCCAGCAGTACAGGGGGCTCGGGTGGCTACACCTTC
.	.	TRBV19	TRBJ1-2	CASRLGSDYGYTF	TGTGCCAGTAGGCTAGGGAGCGACTATGGCTACACCTTC
.	.	TRBV30	TRBJ2-3	CAWSGYGGPTDTQYF	TGTGCCTGGAGTGGGTACGGGGGGCCCACAGATACGCAGTATTTT
.	.	TRBV7-2	TRBJ1-1	CASSYLGRENTEAFF	TGTGCCAGCAGCTATCTGGGCAGGGAGAACACTGAAGCTTTCTTT
few	.	TRBV28	TRBJ2-1	CASSFSGGRGVEQFF	TGTGCCAGCAGTTTCTCCGGGGGAAGAGGGGTTGAGCAGTTCTTC
.	.	TRBV19	TRBJ1-2	CASSRGLGVSVGYTF	TGTGCCAGTAGTAGAGGTTTAGGGGTCTCGGTTGGCTACACCTTC
once	.	TRBV28	TRBJ1-1	CASSFPQTGDTEAFF	TGTGCCAGCAGTTTCCCCCAGACAGGTGACACTGAAGCTTTCTTT
few	.	TRBV2	TRBJ1-1	CASSSLTEAFF	TGTGCCAGCAGCTCTCTCACTGAAGCTTTCTTT
.	.	TRBV5-1	TRBJ1-1	CASSLESAGMNTEAFF	TGCGCCAGCAGCTTGGAATCGGCAGGGATGAACACTGAAGCTTTCTTT
.	.	TRBV7-8	TRBJ2-7	CASSLARGTVEKYF	TGTGCCAGCAGCTTAGCCCGCGGCACGGTTGAGAAGTACTTC
few	.	TRBV5-6	TRBJ1-1	CASSTDREAFF	TGTGCCAGCAGCACGGACAGAGAAGCTTTCTTT
.	TRBD1	TRBV7-3	TRBJ1-2	CASSLGTGGGYTF	TGTGCCAGCAGCTTGGGGACAGGGGGTGGCTACACCTTC
.	TRBD2	TRBV7-9	TRBJ2-7	CASSPPRGAYEQYF	TGTGCCAGCAGCCCCCCCCGGGGGGCCTACGAGCAGTACTTC
few	TRBD2	TRBV7-3	TRBJ2-1	CASSLGTSGVEQFF	TGTGCCAGCAGCTTGGGGACTAGCGGGGTTGAGCAGTTCTTC
few	TRBD2	TRBV4-3	TRBJ2-7	CASSQGVSGRYEQYF	TGCGCCAGCAGCCAAGGAGTTAGCGGGAGATACGAGCAGTACTTC